Only a few counts were recorded for the clone carrying this T cell receptor beta chain. The antigen is undetermined. This specimen comes from a study of human T cells and chemical hapten exposure. Study background: On the upper back, patch tests were applied with 0.01% DPC and read at 6 days. Study results and caveats: Controls had significantly fewer large CDR3 similarity clusters than were formed by expanded TCRs.

Time point denoted: pre-sensitization, week 0. Sample treatment: therapeutic diphenylcyclopropenone sensitization with weekly scalp DPC. V trimming: 5 bases; J trimming: 5 bases; junction bases outside the gene matches: 5. The CDR3 sequence is 12 residues long. The germline CDR1 and CDR2 sequences are DFQATT and SNEGSKA (reference sequence). The study's library attached unique molecular identifiers to single cDNA molecules. TCRdb passed the RACE reads through MiXCR, listing each CDR3 protein once. The table records 280,000 or so distinct CDR3 sequences, 7.7% of them present only once. This material consisted of whole blood, taken in connection with sensitization to the hapten diphenylcyclopropenone (DPC). This clonotype was sampled from a young man with alopecia areata. Some clones in this sample may be carry-over from other donors' samples. The chain combines TRBV20-1 with TRBJ2-5; 7 bases match TRBD2. This CDR3 reads CSAGGLTETQYF. The CDR3 DNA reads TGCAGTGCTGGGGGACTAACGGAGACCCAGTACTTC.